This T cell receptor (beta chain) was identified during a study of cytomegalovirus exposure and HLA in healthy donors. In the study overall: Earlier, 95 million to 140 million unique TCR beta sequences were recovered from about 200 million T cells by an analysis.

The PCR employed 60 Vbeta primers together with 13 Jbeta primers. Assay: immunoSEQ multiplex PCR; the TCRdb copy retains only in-frame clones and omits some. The data show 20,000 to 30,000 clones, with just under 70% seen just once and 4% to 4.5% held by the top ten. This clonotype originated in a woman in her forties or fifties in good health and CMV-seronegative. Sequenced material: PBMCs.

This CDR3 is CASSKGSGVYEQYF. CDR3 coding DNA: TGTGCCAGCAGTAAAGGGTCAGGGGTATACGAGCAGTACTTC. The chain links TRBV6-5 to TRBJ2-7; perhaps TRBD1 as D (6 bases). The CDR3 is made up of 14 amino acids. Germline V gene data show CDR1 as MNHEY and CDR2 as SVGAGI. Trimming took off 5 bases at V and 4 bases at J, with 15 bases between the two ends.